The clone carrying this T cell receptor beta chain was picked up a small number of times. Its target is unknown. The source of the sample is a study of T-cell reconstitution after alpha-beta-depleted transplantation in children. Study results and caveats: By one year post-transplant, T-cell counts and diversity largely arose from T cells that were newly produced.

The CDR3 spans 16 residues. Germline CDR1 and CDR2: ENHRY and SYGVKD. Trimming took off 4 bases at V and 5 bases at J, with 20 bases between the two ends. A library of TCRbeta sequences, prepared with unique molecular identifiers, was generated. A single record per CDR3 protein comes from TCRdb applying MiXCR to the PCR reads. The table has 530,000 or so distinct CDR3 sequences, roughly 30% seen once; the top ten hold about 35%. The sequenced sample was PBMCs, obtained before TCRalphabeta/CD19-depleted stem cell transplant. V usage is TRBV10-3 and J usage is TRBJ2-5; D is unresolved. The sequence derives from a boy under three years old with Wiskott-Aldrich syndrome, due to receive a stem cell transplant. CDR3 DNA: TGTGCCATCAGTGTTATTTTCGTGGGGAAAGGGGAGACCCAGTACTTC. Translating it yields CAISVIFVGKGETQYF.